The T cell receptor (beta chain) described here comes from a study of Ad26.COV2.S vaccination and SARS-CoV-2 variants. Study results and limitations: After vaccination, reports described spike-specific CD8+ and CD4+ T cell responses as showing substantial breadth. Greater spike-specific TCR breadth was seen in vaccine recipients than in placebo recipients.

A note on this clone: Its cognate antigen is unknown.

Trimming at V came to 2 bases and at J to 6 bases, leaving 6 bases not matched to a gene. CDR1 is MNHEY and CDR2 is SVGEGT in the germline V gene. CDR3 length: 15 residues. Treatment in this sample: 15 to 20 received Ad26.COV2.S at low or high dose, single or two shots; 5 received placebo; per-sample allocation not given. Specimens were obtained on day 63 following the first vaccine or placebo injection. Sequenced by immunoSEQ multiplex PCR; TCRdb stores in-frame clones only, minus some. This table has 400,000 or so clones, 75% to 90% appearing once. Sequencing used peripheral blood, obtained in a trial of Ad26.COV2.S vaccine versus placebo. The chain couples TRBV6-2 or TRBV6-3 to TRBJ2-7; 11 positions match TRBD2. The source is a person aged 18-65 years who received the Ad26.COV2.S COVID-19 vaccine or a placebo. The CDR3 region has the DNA TGTGCCAGCAGTTACGCGGGACTAGCGGTCTCCGAGCAGTACTTC. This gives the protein CASSYAGLAVSEQYF.